These T cell receptor beta chains were read from a single sample in a study of cytomegalovirus exposure and HLA in healthy donors. Produced via immunoSEQ multiplex PCR; TCRdb's table is partial and in-frame only. The top ten hold approximately 10% of the sample, which has 190,000 or so clones, approximately 80% seen once. Sequencing used PBMCs. Receptors were obtained from a woman between 45 and 65 years old in good health and CMV-seropositive. Each CDR3 is given with its conserved first and last residue.

v_gene,CDR3aa
TRBV9,CASSVADRGHEQYF
TRBV6-1,CASSAVTSGTSYEQYF
TRBV7-2,CASSLAGIYTGELFF
TRBV28,CASSAPGGSYGNTIYF
TRBV9,CASSPTGHTDTQYF
TRBV18,CASSYRTGGEGTEAFF
TRBV6-5,CASSYDGQGSYEQYF
TRBV4-1,CASSQRLEAYNEQFF
TRBV27,CASSLRRGGPDTQYF
TRBV6-1,CASSQTQDNEQFF
TRBV5-6,CASSVTYRENTEAFF
TRBV19,CASSAPGGSRNGYTF
TRBV7-3,CASSLTVGSRTDTQYF
TRBV6-6,CASSSQGGPNYGYTF
TRBV19,CASSTRPVEGAYTGELFF
TRBV7-8,CASSLALDRFNQPQHF
TRBV6-1,CASSESGDSSYEQYF
TRBV15,CATSRAGLETQYF
TRBV28,CASGQAHRGQGYTF
TRBV5-1,CASSVRDRGYEQYF
TRBV15,CATSRDSLFRTEDTEAFF
TRBV4-1,CASSQHLAGLAGSNEQFF
TRBV15,CATSRSLTGSGNTIYF
TRBV6-1,CASRRGTPISPLHF
TRBV19,CASRTGSTTEAFF
TRBV6-1,CASRRTASNTEAFF
TRBV7-2,CASSRTGGEKLFF
TRBV6-1,CASRTDAGNTIYF
TRBV7-2,CASSLGPVNYGYTF
TRBV5-1,CASSLGAGPYEQYF
TRBV7-3,CASSRWNTEAFF
TRBV4-1,CASSQDSGGGPHTGELFF
TRBV7-8,CASSPVHRDNEQFF
TRBV5-1,CASSLASQGLETQYF
TRBV5-5,CASSFESSYNSPLHF
TRBV28,CASSLAGIEQYF
TRBV14,CASSLISGTGLGYTF
TRBV9,CASSVGREKRDEPEANYGYTF
TRBV5-1,CASSALPGNEQFF
TRBV7-9,CASSLGTGVQETQYF
TRBV7-2,CASSLAPGIPGNTIYF
TRBV19,CASSTQGGSYEQYF
TRBV5-8,CASSFDRAYGYTF
TRBV19,CASSGVAGRSPSQHF
TRBV28,CASSLRGPYNEQFF
TRBV7-9,CASSLGGRFQETQYF
TRBV18,CASSPDRTNTEAFF
TRBV7-9,CASTTGGHEKLFF
TRBV7-9,CSSSLTGNYGYTF
TRBV14,CASSRRGDKNEKLFF
TRBV9,CASSAGTGMHEQYF
TRBV5-1,CASSLAAGGRNTIYF
TRBV19,CASSTRGGVYGYTF
TRBV4-1,CASSQVLEKLFF
TRBV29-1,CSVELVHLSSYNEQFF
TRBV6-6,CASTGSGGATGELFF
TRBV7-9,CASSLGKSGAYGYTF
TRBV6-5,CASSFSYKSADTQYF